One and the same sample provided the 31 T cell receptor beta chains below, sequenced in a study of Graves' ophthalmopathy and Graves' hyperthyroidism. RNA transcripts served as template for amplifying TCR beta CDR3 sequences. RT-PCR was first run with HTBI primers, then multiplex PCR in a second round. Via MiXCR, TCRdb re-called the multiplex PCR reads, giving one row per CDR3 protein. The data contain 150,000 to 200,000 distinct CDR3 sequences, approximately 40% of them singletons. Sequenced sample: peripheral blood. These receptor sequences come from a man younger than 45 with Graves' ophthalmopathy.

This clonotype was counted at least ten times. The chain links TRBV6-2 or TRBV6-3 to TRBJ2-7; the match to TRBD1 covers 7 bases. The CDR3 extends over 15 amino acids. In germline, CDR1 is MNHEY, CDR2 SVGEGT. Trimming at V came to 5 bases and at J to 2 bases, leaving 9 bases not matched to a gene. As DNA, the CDR3 is TGTGCCAGCAGTCGGAGGAGTGGACAGGCCTACGAGCAGTACTTC. The encoded protein is CASSRRSGQAYEQYF.

This clonotype was seen at least ten times. The CDR3: CASSLFSGATEAFF. The CDR3 DNA is TGTGCCAGCAGTCTCTTTTCAGGGGCTACTGAAGCTTTCTTT. This rearrangement joins TRBV6-2 or TRBV6-3 to TRBJ1-1, with D possibly being TRBD1 (6 bases). CDR3 size: 14 residues. V lost 5 bases and J lost 5, with 15 bases in between. CDR1 and CDR2 (germline): MNHEY, SVGEGT.

The chain carries TRBV7-2 and TRBJ2-7; D is undetermined. Deletions cut 3 bases from V and 4 bases from J, with 16 bases between. Germline values: CDR1 SGHTA, CDR2 FQGNSA. This CDR3 is 15 amino acids long. In DNA, the CDR3 is TGTGCCAGCAGCTTGATAGTAGGTTTTCGGTACGAGCAGTACTTC. Its protein is CASSLIVGFRYEQYF. The whole variable domain, remainder taken from reference TRBV7-2 and TRBJ2-7, is GAGVSQSPSNKVTEKGKDVELRCDPISGHTALYWYRQSLGQGLEFLIYFQGNSAPDKSGLPSDRFSAERTGGSVSTLTIQRTQQEDSAVYLCASSLIVGFRYEQYFGPGTRLTVT.

At least ten counts were recorded for this clonotype. The gene calls are TRBV29-1 and TRBJ1-5; D is ambiguous. The CDR3 has 13 amino acids. V was cut by 5 bases and J by 3 bases, with 11 bases left in between. Per germline, CDR1 SQVTM and CDR2 ANQGSEA. CDR3 in amino acids: CSVFTGDNQPQHF. CDR3 nucleotide sequence: TGCAGCGTTTTTACCGGGGACAATCAGCCCCAGCATTTT.

This clonotype was seen repeatedly, ten times or more. This chain joins TRBV7-2 and TRBJ2-7; tentatively, D is TRBD2 (5 bases). The CDR3 totals 13 residues. The V and J ends lost 2 bases and 5 bases respectively, with 10 bases between them. Germline V gene lookup returns CDR1 SGHTA and CDR2 FQGNSA. The CDR3 sequence is CASSLSSVHEQYF. The CDR3 region has the DNA TGTGCCAGCAGCTTAAGTAGCGTCCACGAGCAGTACTTC.

This clonotype occurred many times. The chain couples TRBV6-2 or TRBV6-3 to TRBJ2-6; TRBD1 aligns across 8 bases. Germline values: CDR1 MNHEY, CDR2 SVGEGT. V was pared by 2 bases and J by 4 bases, with 10 bases of the junction left unmatched. The CDR3 contains 18 residues. The CDR3 nucleotides are TGTGCCAGCAGTTACAGGGGACAGGCAGCCTCGGGGGCCAACGTCCTGACTTTC. Translating gives CASSYRGQAASGANVLTF.

This clonotype was recorded many times. The V call is TRBV2, the J call TRBJ1-1; D is ambiguous. Trimming shortened V by 7 bases and J by 1 base, and 10 bases separated the two germline ends. CDR1 and CDR2 from the germline V gene are SNHLY and FYNNEI. CDR3 length: 13 residues. This chain's CDR3 is CASNGEENTEAFF. As DNA, the CDR3 is TGTGCCAGCAACGGGGAGGAGAACACTGAAGCTTTCTTT.

The chain has TRBV28 and TRBJ2-5; possible D gene TRBD2, 5 bases. Germline V gives CDR1 MDHEN, CDR2 SYDVKM. The length of the CDR3 is 14 residues. V gave up 5 bases and J gave up 3 bases, with 13 bases separating them. For the CDR3, the DNA is TGTGCCAGCAGTAGAGCGGCCGCGGAAGAGACCCAGTACTTC. Translated, it gives CASSRAAAEETQYF.

The chain's CDR3 is CASSQEGNQETQYF. CDR3 DNA sequence: TGTGCCAGCAGCCAGGAGGGGAACCAAGAGACCCAGTACTTC. The chain recombines TRBV11-2 with TRBJ2-5; D might be TRBD2 (6 bases). CDR3 size: 14 residues. Germline V lookup: CDR1 SGHAT, CDR2 FQNNGV. Trimming removed 5 bases from V and 0 bases from J, with 10 bases in between.

This clonotype was counted at least ten times. The chain links TRBV20-1 to TRBJ2-7; 8 positions agree with TRBD1. The ends lost 5 bases at V and 2 bases at J; junction bases unmatched: 20. In germline, CDR1 is DFQATT, CDR2 SNEGSKA (reference sequence). The CDR3 extends over 18 amino acids. CDR3 sequence: CSALGTLWTTGATYEQYF. In DNA form, the CDR3 reads TGCAGTGCTCTTGGCACGTTATGGACGACAGGGGCGACCTACGAGCAGTACTTC.

This clonotype showed up many times. The chain carries TRBV12-5 and TRBJ1-5; D is undetermined. CDR3 length: 13 amino acids. Trimming took 0 bases from V and 6 from J, leaving 6 bases between them. The germline CDR1 and CDR2 sequences are LGHNT and FRNRAP. For the CDR3, the DNA is TGTGCTAGTGGTTTGGTGGGTACTCAGCCCCAGCATTTT. It codes for CASGLVGTQPQHF.

This clonotype was recorded at least ten times. The chain has TRBV6-2 or TRBV6-3 and TRBJ2-3; TRBD2 might be the D (5 bases). Germline CDR1 and CDR2: MNHEY and SVGEGT. Deletions cut 5 bases from V and 6 bases from J, with 12 bases between. The CDR3 is made up of 13 amino acids. The CDR3: CASSPTDYDTQYF. CDR3 bases: TGTGCCAGCAGTCCCACCGACTACGATACGCAGTATTTT.

A few counts support this clonotype. The V and J genes are TRBV6-1 and TRBJ1-1, with D perhaps TRBD1 (6 bases). V was shortened by 6 bases and J by 6 bases, with 8 bases between the two germline ends. The CDR3 is 11 amino acids. Germline lookup yields CDR1 MNHNS and CDR2 SASEGT. The CDR3 here is CASREGAEAFF. In DNA, the CDR3 is TGTGCCAGCAGAGAGGGGGCTGAAGCTTTCTTT.

The V gene is TRBV6-2 or TRBV6-3, the J gene TRBJ2-7, with TRBD2 matching over 8 bases. Germline CDR1 MNHEY, CDR2 SVGEGT. J lost 5 bases, V lost 2 bases, and 11 bases had no gene match. The CDR3 length is 16 residues. CDR3 residues: CASSYHPGLEYHEQYF. As DNA, the CDR3 is TGTGCCAGCAGTTACCATCCGGGACTAGAGTACCACGAGCAGTACTTC.

The sample holds many counts of this clonotype. The genes are TRBV28 and TRBJ2-7; 12 bases agree with TRBD2. V dropped 10 bases and J dropped 5; count of bases not matched to a gene: 6. Germline lookup yields CDR1 MDHEN and CDR2 SYDVKM. The CDR3 loop spans 13 amino acids. The CDR3 region is CAIGLAGINEQYF. The DNA of the CDR3 is TGTGCCATCGGACTAGCGGGAATCAACGAGCAGTACTTC.

The table lists this clonotype with a count of one. J is TRBJ2-2 and V is TRBV6-2 or TRBV6-3, with 8 positions matching TRBD1. V dropped 1 base and J dropped 1; count of bases not matched to a gene: 8. The CDR3 has 18 residues. CDR1 MNHEY and CDR2 SVGEGT come from the germline V gene. The CDR3 sequence: CASSYFPPGTGNTGELFF. As DNA, the CDR3 is TGTGCCAGCAGTTACTTCCCCCCTGGGACAGGGAACACCGGGGAGCTGTTTTTT.

This clonotype was seen repeatedly, ten times or more. The chain links TRBV6-2 or TRBV6-3 to TRBJ2-5; either TRBD1 or TRBD2 may supply D (5 bases each). V was cut by 2 bases and J by 3 bases, with 13 bases left in between. Germline V lookup: CDR1 MNHEY, CDR2 SVGEGT. CDR3 length: 15 amino acids. The CDR3 DNA is TGTGCCAGCAGTTACACTTCTGGGGACGAAGAGACCCAGTACTTC. Translating gives CASSYTSGDEETQYF.

This clonotype was found many times. The CDR3 here is CASSYSVRGNGYTF. The CDR3 DNA reads TGTGCCAGCAGTTACTCCGTCAGGGGAAATGGCTACACCTTC. The rearrangement uses TRBV6-5 and TRBJ1-2, with D possibly being TRBD1 (6 bases). CDR1 and CDR2 from the germline V gene are MNHEY and SVGAGI. The CDR3 runs 14 residues. The ends were cut back, 0 bases at V and 6 bases at J, with 11 bases in the middle.

The V gene is TRBV6-5, the J gene TRBJ1-2, with D tentatively TRBD1 (6 bases). There are 15 residues in the CDR3. Per the germline V gene, CDR1 is MNHEY and CDR2 is SVGAGI. The germline V and J ends were trimmed by 6 bases and 3 bases, with 17 bases remaining between them. The CDR3 DNA sequence: TGTGCCAGCAGAGACTCCAGGGGATTCGACTATGGCTACACCTTC. It encodes CASRDSRGFDYGYTF.

J is TRBJ1-2 and V is TRBV12-3 or TRBV12-4, with TRBD1 matching 7 bases. CDR3 length: 14 amino acids. The V gene end was trimmed by 6 bases and the J gene end by 8 bases; junction bases not matched to a gene: 12. In nucleotides, the CDR3 is TGTGCCAGCAGCCAGCGACAGGGTTCGGGGGGCTACACCTTC. Residues: CASSQRQGSGGYTF.

The genes are TRBV6-5 and TRBJ2-7; perhaps D is TRBD1 or TRBD2 (5 bases each). CDR3 length: 14 residues. Germline V CDR1 and CDR2: MNHEY, SVGAGI. Deletions cut 0 bases from V and 2 bases from J, with 8 bases between. This chain's CDR3 is CASSYSGVAYEQYF. CDR3 DNA: TGTGCCAGCAGTTACTCGGGGGTCGCCTACGAGCAGTACTTC.

V is TRBV20-1 and J is TRBJ2-7; no clear D gene. V lost 2 bases and J 3 bases, leaving 11 bases between the germline ends. The germline V gene encodes CDR1 DFQATT and CDR2 SNEGSKA (reference sequence). The length of the CDR3 is 13 residues. As DNA, the CDR3 is TGCAGTGCTAGATCAGCGAATAACTACGAGCAGTACTTC. This sequence encodes CSARSANNYEQYF.

This clonotype occurred a few times. The chain carries TRBV7-2 and TRBJ1-6; TRBD1 is a possible D gene (6 bases). CDR1 is SGHTA, CDR2 FQGNSA, per germline. V lost 1 base to trimming and J lost 10 bases, with 11 bases between them. This CDR3 contains 14 residues. The CDR3 protein is CASSLGRGWSPLHF. In DNA, the CDR3 is TGTGCCAGCAGCTTAGGCAGGGGCTGGTCACCCCTCCACTTT. Drawing the rest from reference TRBV7-2 and TRBJ1-6, the complete variable domain is GAGVSQSPSNKVTEKGKDVELRCDPISGHTALYWYRQSLGQGLEFLIYFQGNSAPDKSGLPSDRFSAERTGGSVSTLTIQRTQQEDSAVYLCASSLGRGWSPLHFGNGTRLTVT.

The rearrangement links TRBV12-3 or TRBV12-4 to TRBJ1-1, with 8 nucleotides matching TRBD1. Unmatched junction bases numbered 11, after V lost 5 bases and J lost 6 bases. This CDR3 spans 15 amino acids. DNA of the CDR3: TGTGCCAGCAGTACCCAGGACAGGGTGCGGGCTGAAGCTTTCTTT. Translated: CASSTQDRVRAEAFF.

The chain recombines TRBV6-5 with TRBJ2-7; 9 nucleotides agree with TRBD2. Germline lookup yields CDR1 MNHEY and CDR2 SVGAGI. V shed 4 bases and J 5 bases; nucleotides not matched to a gene: 9. This CDR3 region has 15 residues. CDR3: CASSSMLAGINEQYF. DNA of the CDR3: TGTGCCAGCAGTTCGATGCTAGCGGGAATCAACGAGCAGTACTTC.

The genes are TRBV7-2 and TRBJ2-5, with a weak D call TRBD1 (6 bases). Trimming removed 1 base at V and 6 bases at J, with 9 bases between. The V gene's germline CDR1 is SGHTA and CDR2 FQGNSA. CDR3 length equals 13 residues. DNA for the CDR3: TGTGCCAGCAGCTTAGAGGGACAACAGACCCAGTACTTC. This encodes CASSLEGQQTQYF.

This clonotype has just a few counts. The chain recombines TRBV5-8 with TRBJ1-5; D is ambiguous. Looked up from germline, CDR1 is SGHTS and CDR2 is YDEGEE. This CDR3 is built from 11 residues. Trimming stripped 3 bases from V and 7 bases from J, with 5 bases between. The CDR3 here is CASSSGQPQHF. Written as DNA, the CDR3 is TGTGCCAGCAGCTCTGGGCAGCCCCAGCATTTT.

This clonotype was seen repeatedly, ten times or more. The V and J genes are TRBV6-5 and TRBJ1-1, with D perhaps matching TRBD1 (6 bases). The germline V and J ends were trimmed by 5 bases and 6 bases, with 13 bases remaining between them. Per the germline V gene, CDR1 is MNHEY and CDR2 is SVGAGI. The CDR3 sequence is 13 residues long. CDR3 amino acids: CASSPQGKAEAFF. The CDR3 region has the DNA TGTGCCAGCAGTCCACAGGGAAAGGCTGAAGCTTTCTTT.

The chain has TRBV12-3 or TRBV12-4 and TRBJ2-6; maybe TRBD1 (5 bases). V was clipped by 3 bases and J by 3 bases, with 15 bases between them. CDR3 length equals 17 residues. CDR3 sequence (DNA): TGTGCCAGCAGTTTGGGGCAGGGATATGTTGGGGCCAACGTCCTGACTTTC. Encoded protein: CASSLGQGYVGANVLTF.

The rearrangement links TRBV12-3 or TRBV12-4 to TRBJ1-5; TRBD1 might be the D (5 bases). Trimming removed 6 bases from V and 0 bases from J, with 18 bases in between. The CDR3 sequence is 17 residues long. This CDR3 reads CASSSPRDRYSNQPQHF. The CDR3 DNA reads TGTGCCAGCAGCTCGCCTCGGGACCGTTATAGCAATCAGCCCCAGCATTTT.

This clonotype has ten or more counts. The V gene is TRBV5-1, the J gene TRBJ1-1; D ambiguous. Germline V gene sequence: CDR1 SGHRS, CDR2 YFSETQ. The CDR3 consists of 14 residues. V lost 0 bases and J lost 1, with 7 bases in between. The CDR3 reads CASSLAPANTEAFF. The DNA for the CDR3 is TGCGCCAGCAGCTTGGCCCCGGCGAACACTGAAGCTTTCTTT.